Below, 3 T cell receptor beta chains from the same sample are listed, as sequenced in a study of blood T cell repertoires in COVID-19. Sequencing used immunoSEQ multiplex PCR; TCRdb keeps in-frame clones, though not all of them. The profile shows 120,000 to 150,000 clones, roughly 79% of them singletons. The sample consisted of peripheral blood. The receptors come from a human donor with acute or convalescent COVID-19. The donor label of this sample is uncertain.

The chain joins TRBV25-1 to TRBJ1-2; no reliable D call. V dropped 7 bases and J dropped 2 bases, with 8 bases sitting between them. Germline CDR1 reads MGHDK; CDR2 reads SYGVNS. This CDR3 is 12 amino acids long. CDR3 DNA sequence: TGTGCCAGCAACAGTGGGAACTATGGCTACACCTTC. Its protein product is CASNSGNYGYTF.

The chain employs TRBV7-9 and TRBJ2-3; TRBD1 might be the D (5 bases). From germline, CDR1 is SEHNR and CDR2 FQNEAQ (reference sequence). With 5 bases removed from V and 4 bases from J, the gap between germline ends came to 16 bases. This CDR3 spans 15 amino acids. The DNA for the CDR3 is TGTGCCAGCAGCCTTTTATTAGGGGTCGCAGATACGCAGTATTTT. This sequence encodes CASSLLLGVADTQYF.

The CDR3 nucleotides are TGTGCCAGCAGCCAAGAGAGACAGCTTAAGGAATGGGAGCAGTTCTTC. This translates into CASSQERQLKEWEQFF. The chain couples TRBV3-1 (or the pseudogene TRBV3-2) to TRBJ2-1, with a weak D call TRBD1 (5 bases). This CDR3 is 16 amino acids long. Germline V gene lookup returns CDR1 LGHDT and CDR2 YNNKEL (reference sequence). V was clipped by 0 bases and J by 10 bases, with 19 bases between them.